This T cell receptor (beta chain) appears in the sequencing data of a study of T cell responses to AZD1222 COVID-19 vaccine. Profiled with immunoSEQ multiplex PCR; TCRdb holds only in-frame clones, not every one. The data contain around 180,000 clones, about nine tenths of them singletons. The germline V gene has CDR1 SGHRS and CDR2 YFSETQ. This CDR3 has 14 residues. The V end was cut by 2 bases, the J end by 0 bases, with 7 bases between. This clone was counted once. The sequences come from peripheral blood, collected on day 0 of AZD1222 vaccination. This clonotype originated in an adult in good health. The gene calls are TRBV5-1 and TRBJ2-3, with D perhaps given as TRBD1 or TRBD2 (5 bases each). CDR3 region: CASSFGASTDTQYF. For the CDR3, the DNA is TGCGCCAGCAGCTTCGGGGCTAGCACAGATACGCAGTATTTT.